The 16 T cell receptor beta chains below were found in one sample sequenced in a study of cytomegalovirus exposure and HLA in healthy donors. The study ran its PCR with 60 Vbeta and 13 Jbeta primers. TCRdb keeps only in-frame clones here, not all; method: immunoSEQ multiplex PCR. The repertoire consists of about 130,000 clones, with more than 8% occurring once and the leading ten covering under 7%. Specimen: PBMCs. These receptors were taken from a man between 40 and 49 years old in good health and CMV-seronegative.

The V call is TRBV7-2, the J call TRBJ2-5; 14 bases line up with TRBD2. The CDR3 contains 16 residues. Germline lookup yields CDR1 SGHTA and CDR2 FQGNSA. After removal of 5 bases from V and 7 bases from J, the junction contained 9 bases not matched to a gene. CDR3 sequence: CASSPAGTSGGWTQYF. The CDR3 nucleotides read TGTGCCAGCAGCCCAGCGGGGACTAGCGGGGGTTGGACCCAGTACTTC.

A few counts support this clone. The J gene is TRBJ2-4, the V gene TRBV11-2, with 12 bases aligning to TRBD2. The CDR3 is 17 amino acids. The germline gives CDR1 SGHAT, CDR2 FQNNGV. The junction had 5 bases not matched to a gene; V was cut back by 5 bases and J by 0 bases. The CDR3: CASSALAGGLAKNIQYF. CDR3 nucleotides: TGTGCCAGCAGCGCCCTAGCGGGGGGGTTAGCCAAAAACATTCAGTACTTC.

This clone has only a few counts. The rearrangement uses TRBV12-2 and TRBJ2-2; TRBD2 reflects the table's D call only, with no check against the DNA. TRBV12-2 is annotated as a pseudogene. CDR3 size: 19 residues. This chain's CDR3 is CASRYPSTSGGGTTGELFF. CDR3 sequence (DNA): TGTGCAAGTCGCTACCCCTCGACTAGCGGGGGAGGCACCACCGGGGAGCTGTTTTTT.

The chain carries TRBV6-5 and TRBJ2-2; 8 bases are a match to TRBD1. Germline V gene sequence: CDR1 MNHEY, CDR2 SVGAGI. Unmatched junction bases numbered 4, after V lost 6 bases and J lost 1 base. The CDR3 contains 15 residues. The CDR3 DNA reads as TGTGCCAGCAGCCGACAGGGGATGAACACCGGGGAGCTGTTTTTT. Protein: CASSRQGMNTGELFF.

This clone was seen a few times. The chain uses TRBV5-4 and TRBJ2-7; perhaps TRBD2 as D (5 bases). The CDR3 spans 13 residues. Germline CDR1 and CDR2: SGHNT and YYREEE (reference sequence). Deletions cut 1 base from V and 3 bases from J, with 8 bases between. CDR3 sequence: CASSLYGNYEQYF. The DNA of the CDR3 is TGTGCCAGCAGCTTGTACGGGAACTACGAGCAGTACTTC.

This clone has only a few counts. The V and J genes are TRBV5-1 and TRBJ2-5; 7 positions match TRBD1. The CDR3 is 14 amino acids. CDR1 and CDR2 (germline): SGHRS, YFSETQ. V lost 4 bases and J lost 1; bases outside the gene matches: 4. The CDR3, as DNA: TGCGCCAGCAGCGAGGGGGCCATCCAAGAGACCCAGTACTTC. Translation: CASSEGAIQETQYF.

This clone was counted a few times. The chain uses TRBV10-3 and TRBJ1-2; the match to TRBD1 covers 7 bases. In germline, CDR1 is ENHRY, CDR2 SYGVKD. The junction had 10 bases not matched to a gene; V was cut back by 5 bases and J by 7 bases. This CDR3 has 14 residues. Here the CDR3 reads CAISSGQNGAGYTF. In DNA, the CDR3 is TGTGCCATCAGTTCGGGACAGAACGGCGCTGGCTACACCTTC.

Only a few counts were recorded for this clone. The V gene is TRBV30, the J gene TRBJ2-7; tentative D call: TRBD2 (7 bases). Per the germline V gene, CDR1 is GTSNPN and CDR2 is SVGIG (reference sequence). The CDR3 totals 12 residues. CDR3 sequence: CATRGRGGEQYF. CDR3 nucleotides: TGTGCTACTAGGGGGAGGGGGGGCGAGCAGTACTTC.

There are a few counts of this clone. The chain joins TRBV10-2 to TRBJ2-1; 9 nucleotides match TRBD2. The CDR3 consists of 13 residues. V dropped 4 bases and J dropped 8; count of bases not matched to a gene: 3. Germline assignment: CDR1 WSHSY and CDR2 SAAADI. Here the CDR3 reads CASSGTSDYEQFF. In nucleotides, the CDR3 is TGCGCCAGCAGTGGGACTAGCGATTATGAGCAGTTCTTC.

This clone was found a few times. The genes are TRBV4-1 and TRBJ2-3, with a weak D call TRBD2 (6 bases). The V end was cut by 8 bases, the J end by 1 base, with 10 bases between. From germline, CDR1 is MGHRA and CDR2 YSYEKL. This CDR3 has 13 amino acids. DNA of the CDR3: TGCGCCAGCGCTGGGGAGGGCACAGATACGCAGTATTTT. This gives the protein CASAGEGTDTQYF.

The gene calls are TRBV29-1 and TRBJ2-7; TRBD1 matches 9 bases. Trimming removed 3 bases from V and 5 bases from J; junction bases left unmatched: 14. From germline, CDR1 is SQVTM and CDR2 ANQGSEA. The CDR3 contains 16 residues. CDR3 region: CSVEDLPGTGTNEQYF. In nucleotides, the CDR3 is TGCAGCGTTGAGGACCTCCCCGGGACAGGGACTAACGAGCAGTACTTC.

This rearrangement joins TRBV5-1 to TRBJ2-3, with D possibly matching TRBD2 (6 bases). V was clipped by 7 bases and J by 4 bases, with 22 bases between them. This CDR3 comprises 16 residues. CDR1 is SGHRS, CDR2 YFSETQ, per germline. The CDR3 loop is CASASEGRRVADTQYF. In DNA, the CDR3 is TGCGCCAGCGCTAGCGAGGGACGCCGGGTCGCAGATACGCAGTATTTT.

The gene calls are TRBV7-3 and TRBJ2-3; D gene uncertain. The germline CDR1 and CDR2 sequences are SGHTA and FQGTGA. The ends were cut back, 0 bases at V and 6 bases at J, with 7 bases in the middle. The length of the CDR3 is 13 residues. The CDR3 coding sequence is TGTGCCAGCAGCTTAACCAATGCGGATACGCAGTATTTT. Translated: CASSLTNADTQYF.

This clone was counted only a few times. The CDR3: CASSLRSSGGKSGELFF. In DNA form, the CDR3 reads TGTGCCAGCAGCTTACGGTCTAGCGGGGGAAAATCGGGGGAGCTGTTTTTT. J is TRBJ2-2 and V is TRBV7-9; 10 positions agree with TRBD2. This CDR3 contains 17 residues. Germline trimming cut 2 bases from V and 8 bases from J; bases unmatched to any gene: 11. CDR1 is SEHNR and CDR2 is FQNEAQ in the germline V gene (reference sequence). The entire variable domain, with the rest obtained from reference TRBV7-9 and TRBJ2-2, is as follows: DTGVSQNPRHKITKRGQNVTFRCDPISEHNRLYWYRQTLGQGPEFLTYFQNEAQLEKSRLLSDRFSAERPKGSFSTLEIQRTEQGDSAMYLCASSLRSSGGKSGELFFGEGSRLTVL.

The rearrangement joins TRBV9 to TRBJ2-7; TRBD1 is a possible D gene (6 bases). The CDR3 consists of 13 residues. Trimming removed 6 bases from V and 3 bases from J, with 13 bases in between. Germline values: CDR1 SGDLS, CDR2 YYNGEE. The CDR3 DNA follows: TGTGCCAGCACCCTAGGGACACGCTACGAGCAGTACTTC. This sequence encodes CASTLGTRYEQYF.

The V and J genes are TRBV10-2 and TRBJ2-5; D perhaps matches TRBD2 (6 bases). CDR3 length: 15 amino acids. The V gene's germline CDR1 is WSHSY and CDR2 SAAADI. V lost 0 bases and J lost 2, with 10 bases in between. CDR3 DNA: TGCGCCAGCAGTGAGTCGCGTGGAGGGCAAGAGACCCAGTACTTC. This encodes CASSESRGGQETQYF.